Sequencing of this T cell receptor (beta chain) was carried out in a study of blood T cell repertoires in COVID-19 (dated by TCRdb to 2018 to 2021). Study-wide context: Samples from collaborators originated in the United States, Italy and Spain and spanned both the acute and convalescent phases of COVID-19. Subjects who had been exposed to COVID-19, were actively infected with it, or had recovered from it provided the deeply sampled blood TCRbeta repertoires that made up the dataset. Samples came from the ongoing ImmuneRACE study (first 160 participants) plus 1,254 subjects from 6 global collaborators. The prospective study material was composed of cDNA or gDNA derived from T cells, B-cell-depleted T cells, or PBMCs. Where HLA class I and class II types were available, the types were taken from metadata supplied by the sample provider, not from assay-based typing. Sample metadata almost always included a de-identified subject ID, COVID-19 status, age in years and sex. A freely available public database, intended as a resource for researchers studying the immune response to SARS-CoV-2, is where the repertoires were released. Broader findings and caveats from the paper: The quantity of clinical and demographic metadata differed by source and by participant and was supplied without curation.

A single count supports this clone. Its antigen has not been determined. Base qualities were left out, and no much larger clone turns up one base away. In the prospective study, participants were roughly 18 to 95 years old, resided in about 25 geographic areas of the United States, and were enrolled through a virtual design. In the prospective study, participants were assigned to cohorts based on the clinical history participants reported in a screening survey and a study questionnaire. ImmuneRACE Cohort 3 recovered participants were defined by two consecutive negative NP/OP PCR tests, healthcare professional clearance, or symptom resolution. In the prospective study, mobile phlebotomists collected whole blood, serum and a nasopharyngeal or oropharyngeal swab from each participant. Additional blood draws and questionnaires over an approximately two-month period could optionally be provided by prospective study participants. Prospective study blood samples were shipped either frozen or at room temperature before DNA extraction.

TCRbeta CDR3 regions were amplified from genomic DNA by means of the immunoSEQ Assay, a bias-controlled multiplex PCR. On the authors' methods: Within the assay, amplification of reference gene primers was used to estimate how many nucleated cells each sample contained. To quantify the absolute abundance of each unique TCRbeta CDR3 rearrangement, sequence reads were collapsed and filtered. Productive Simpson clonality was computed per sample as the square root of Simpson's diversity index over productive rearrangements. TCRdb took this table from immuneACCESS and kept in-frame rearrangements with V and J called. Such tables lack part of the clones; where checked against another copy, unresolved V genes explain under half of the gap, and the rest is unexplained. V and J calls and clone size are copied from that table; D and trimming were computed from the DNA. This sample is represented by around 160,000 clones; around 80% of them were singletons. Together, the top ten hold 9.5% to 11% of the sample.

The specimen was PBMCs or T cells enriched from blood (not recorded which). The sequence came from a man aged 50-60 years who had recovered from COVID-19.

The CDR3 protein: CASTHDRGRTEAFF. DNA sequence: TGTGCCAGCACCCACGACAGGGGGCGGACTGAAGCTTTCTTT. The chain is encoded by TRBV6-5 joined to TRBJ1-1; 10 nucleotides in the junction match TRBD1. V ends up 7 bases short and J 5 bases short, with an unmatched junction base count of 7. According to the germline V gene, CDR1 reads MNHEY and CDR2 reads SVGAGI. From cysteine to phenylalanine, the CDR3 is 14 amino acids long. Left in the record is the CDR3 DNA by itself, 42 bases read in frame from the first base.